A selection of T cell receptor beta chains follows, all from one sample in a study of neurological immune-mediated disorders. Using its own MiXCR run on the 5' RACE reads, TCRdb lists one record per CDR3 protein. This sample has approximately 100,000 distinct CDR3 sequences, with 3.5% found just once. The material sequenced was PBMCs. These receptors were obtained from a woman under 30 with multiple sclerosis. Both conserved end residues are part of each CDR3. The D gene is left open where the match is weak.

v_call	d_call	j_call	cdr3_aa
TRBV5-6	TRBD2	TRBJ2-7	CASSLAPSGPYEQYF
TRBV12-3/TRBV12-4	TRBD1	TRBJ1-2	CASSSGTGMGGYTF
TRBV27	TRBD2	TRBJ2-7	CASSGAGGFYEQYF
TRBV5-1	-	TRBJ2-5	CASSSGLRGETQYF
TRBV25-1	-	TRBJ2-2	CASSSGYDTGELFF
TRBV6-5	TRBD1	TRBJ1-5	CASRKTGNSNQPQHF
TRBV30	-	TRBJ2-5	CAWSSPGEAETQYF
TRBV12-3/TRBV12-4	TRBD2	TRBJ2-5	CASSSTSSGQETQYF
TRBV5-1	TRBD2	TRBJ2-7	CASSFTSGGEQYF
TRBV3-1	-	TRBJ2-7	CASSQGTGSSYEQYF
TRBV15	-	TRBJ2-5	CATSRGGGTQETQYF
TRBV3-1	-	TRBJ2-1	CASSPRGGEFYNEQFF
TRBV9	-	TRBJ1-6	CASSVEGVGYSPLHF
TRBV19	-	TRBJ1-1	CASTSDGEAFF
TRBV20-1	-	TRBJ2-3	CSASQMQVHTDTQYF
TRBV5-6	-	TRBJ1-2	CASSLGTVPANYGYTF
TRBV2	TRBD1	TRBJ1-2	CASTIPLGQLYGYTF
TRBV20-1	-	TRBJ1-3	CSAPRVGGNTIYF
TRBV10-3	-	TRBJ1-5	CAISERVEQPQHF
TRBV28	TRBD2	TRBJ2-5	CASSPSGSRETQYF
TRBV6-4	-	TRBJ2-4	CASSAEGSQNIQYF
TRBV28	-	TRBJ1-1	CASAEGTGAAEAFF
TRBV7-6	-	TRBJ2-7	CASSLTAESYEQYF
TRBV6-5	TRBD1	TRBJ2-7	CASSYAQGSDEQYF
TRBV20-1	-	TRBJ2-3	CRIPDASWTDTQYF
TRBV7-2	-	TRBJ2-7	CASSLGHPYEQYF
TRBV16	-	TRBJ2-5	CASSQFGETQYF
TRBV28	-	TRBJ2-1	CASSSGTPWGNEQFF
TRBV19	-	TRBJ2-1	CASSTWDGGAEQFF